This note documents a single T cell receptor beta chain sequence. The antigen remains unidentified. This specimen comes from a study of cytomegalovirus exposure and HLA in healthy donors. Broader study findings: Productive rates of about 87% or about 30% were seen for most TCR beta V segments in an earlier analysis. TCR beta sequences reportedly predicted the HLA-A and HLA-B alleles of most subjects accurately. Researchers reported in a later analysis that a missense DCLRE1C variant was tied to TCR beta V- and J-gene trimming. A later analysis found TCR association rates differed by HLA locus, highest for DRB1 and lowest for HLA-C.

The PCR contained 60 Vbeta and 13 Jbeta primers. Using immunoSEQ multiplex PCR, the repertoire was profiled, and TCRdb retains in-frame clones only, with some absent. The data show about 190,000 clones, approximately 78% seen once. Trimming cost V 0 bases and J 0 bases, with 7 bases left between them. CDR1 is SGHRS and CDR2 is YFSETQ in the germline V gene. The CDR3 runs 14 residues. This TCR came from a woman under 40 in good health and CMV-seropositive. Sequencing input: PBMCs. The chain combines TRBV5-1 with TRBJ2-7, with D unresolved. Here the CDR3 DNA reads TGCGCCAGCAGCTTGGATGGGCTCTCCTACGAGCAGTACTTC. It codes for CASSLDGLSYEQYF.